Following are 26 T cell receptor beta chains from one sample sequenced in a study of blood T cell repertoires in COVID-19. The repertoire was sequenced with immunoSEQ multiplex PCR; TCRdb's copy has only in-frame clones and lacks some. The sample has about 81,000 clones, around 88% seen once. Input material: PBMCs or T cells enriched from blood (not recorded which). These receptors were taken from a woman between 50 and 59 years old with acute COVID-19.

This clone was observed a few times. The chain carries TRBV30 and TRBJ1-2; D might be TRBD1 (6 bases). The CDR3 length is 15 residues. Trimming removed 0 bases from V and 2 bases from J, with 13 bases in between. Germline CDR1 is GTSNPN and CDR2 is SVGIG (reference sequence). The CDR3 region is CAWSVRRDTNYGYTF. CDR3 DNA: TGTGCCTGGAGTGTACGTAGGGACACCAACTATGGCTACACCTTC.

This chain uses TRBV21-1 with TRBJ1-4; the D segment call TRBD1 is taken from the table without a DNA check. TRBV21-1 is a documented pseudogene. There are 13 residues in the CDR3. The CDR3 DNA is TGTGCCAGCACGGAACAGGGGGTAAGAAAAACTGTTTTT. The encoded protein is CASTEQGVRKTVF.

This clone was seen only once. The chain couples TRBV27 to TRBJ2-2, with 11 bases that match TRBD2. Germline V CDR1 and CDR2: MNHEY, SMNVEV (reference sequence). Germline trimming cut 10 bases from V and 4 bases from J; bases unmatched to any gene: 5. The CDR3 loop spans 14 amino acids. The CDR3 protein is CATHLAGGTGELFF. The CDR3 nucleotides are TGTGCCACCCACCTAGCGGGAGGCACCGGGGAGCTGTTTTTT.

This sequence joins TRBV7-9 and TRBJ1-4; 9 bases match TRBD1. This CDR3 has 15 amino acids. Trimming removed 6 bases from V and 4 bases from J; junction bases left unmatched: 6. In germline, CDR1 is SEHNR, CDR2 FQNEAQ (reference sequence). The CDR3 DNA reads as TGTGCCAGCAGTCCAGGACAGGGGAATAATGAAAAACTGTTTTTT. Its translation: CASSPGQGNNEKLFF.

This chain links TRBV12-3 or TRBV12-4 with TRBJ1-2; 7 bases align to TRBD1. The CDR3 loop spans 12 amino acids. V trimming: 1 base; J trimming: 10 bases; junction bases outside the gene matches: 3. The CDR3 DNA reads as TGTGCCAGCAGTTTAGGACAGGGCCACTACACCTTC. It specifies CASSLGQGHYTF.

The CDR3 nucleotides read TGTGCCAGCAGCATCGTCATCGGGGATGAGCAGTTCTTC. Amino acid sequence: CASSIVIGDEQFF. The chain employs TRBV7-2 and TRBJ2-1; TRBD2 is a possible D gene (5 bases). The germline V gene has CDR1 SGHTA and CDR2 FQGNSA. CDR3 length: 13 amino acids. V shed 5 bases and J shed 8 bases, with 13 bases lying between them.

The CDR3 sequence: CASSQDQRVSYNEQFF. The CDR3 DNA is TGTGCCAGCAGCCAAGATCAGCGGGTTTCCTACAATGAGCAGTTCTTC. This sequence joins TRBV3-1 (or the pseudogene TRBV3-2) and TRBJ2-1; TRBD2 might be the D (6 bases). Germline CDR1 is LGHDT and CDR2 is YNNKEL (reference sequence). The CDR3 sequence is 16 residues long. Between the trimmed V and J ends, which lost 0 bases and 1 base, there was a span of 10 bases.

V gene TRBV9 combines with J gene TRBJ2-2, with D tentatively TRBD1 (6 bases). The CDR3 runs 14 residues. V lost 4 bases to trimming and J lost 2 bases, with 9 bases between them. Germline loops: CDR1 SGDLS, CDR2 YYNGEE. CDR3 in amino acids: CASSLTGNTGELFF. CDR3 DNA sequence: TGTGCCAGCAGCCTGACAGGTAACACCGGGGAGCTGTTTTTT.

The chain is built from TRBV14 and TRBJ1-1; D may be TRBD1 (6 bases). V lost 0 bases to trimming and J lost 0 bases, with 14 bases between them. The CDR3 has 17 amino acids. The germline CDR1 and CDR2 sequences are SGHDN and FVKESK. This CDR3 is CASSQDRGTPLNTEAFF. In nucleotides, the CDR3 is TGTGCCAGCAGCCAAGATAGGGGGACCCCTCTGAACACTGAAGCTTTCTTT. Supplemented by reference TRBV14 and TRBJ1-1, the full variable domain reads EAGVTQFPSHSVIEKGQTVTLRCDPISGHDNLYWYRRVMGKEIKFLLHFVKESKQDESGMPNNRFLAERTGGTYSTLKVQPAELEDSGVYFCASSQDRGTPLNTEAFFGQGTRLTVV.

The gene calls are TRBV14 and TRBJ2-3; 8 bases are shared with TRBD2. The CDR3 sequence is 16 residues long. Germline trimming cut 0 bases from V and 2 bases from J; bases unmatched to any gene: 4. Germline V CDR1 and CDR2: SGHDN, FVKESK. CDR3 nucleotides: TGTGCCAGCAGCCAAGACCTAGCGGGCCCCACAGATACGCAGTATTTT. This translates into CASSQDLAGPTDTQYF.

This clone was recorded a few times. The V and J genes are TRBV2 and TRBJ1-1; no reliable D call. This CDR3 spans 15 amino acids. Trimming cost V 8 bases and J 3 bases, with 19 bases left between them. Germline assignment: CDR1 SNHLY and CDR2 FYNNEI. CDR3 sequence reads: CASPRVAGGDTEAFF. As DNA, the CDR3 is TGTGCCAGCCCGAGAGTGGCAGGCGGGGACACTGAAGCTTTCTTT.

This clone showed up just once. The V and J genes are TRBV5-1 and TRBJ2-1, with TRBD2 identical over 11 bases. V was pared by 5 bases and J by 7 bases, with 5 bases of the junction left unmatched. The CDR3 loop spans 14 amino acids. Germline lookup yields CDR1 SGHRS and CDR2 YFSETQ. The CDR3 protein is CASRIAGGPNEQFF. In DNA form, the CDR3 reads TGCGCCAGCAGAATAGCGGGAGGGCCAAATGAGCAGTTCTTC.

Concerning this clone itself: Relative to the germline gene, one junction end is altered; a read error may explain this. CDR3 amino acids: CSVVGLAGGTGGFF. The CDR3 DNA is TGCAGCGTTGTGGGACTAGCGGGAGGAACTGGAGGGTTTTTT. The chain links TRBV29-1 to TRBJ2-3, with TRBD2 matching 15 bases. The CDR3 runs 14 residues. Per the germline V gene, CDR1 is SQVTM and CDR2 is ANQGSEA.

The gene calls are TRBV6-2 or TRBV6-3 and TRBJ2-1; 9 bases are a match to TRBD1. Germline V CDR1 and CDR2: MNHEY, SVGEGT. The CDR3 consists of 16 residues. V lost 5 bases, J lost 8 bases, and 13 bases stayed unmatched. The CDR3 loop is CASSTVPGQGRDEQFF. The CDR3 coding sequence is TGTGCCAGCAGTACTGTACCGGGACAGGGTCGTGATGAGCAGTTCTTC.

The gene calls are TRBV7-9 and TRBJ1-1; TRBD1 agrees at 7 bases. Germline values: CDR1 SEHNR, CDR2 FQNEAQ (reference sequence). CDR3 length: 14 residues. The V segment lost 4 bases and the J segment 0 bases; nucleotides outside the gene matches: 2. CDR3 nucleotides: TGTGCCAGCAGCTCGGACAGGCTGAACACTGAAGCTTTCTTT. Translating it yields CASSSDRLNTEAFF.

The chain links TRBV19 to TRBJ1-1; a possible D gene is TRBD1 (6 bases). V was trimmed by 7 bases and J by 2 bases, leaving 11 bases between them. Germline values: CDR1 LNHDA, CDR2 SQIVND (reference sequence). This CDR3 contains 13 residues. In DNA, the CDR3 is TGTGCCAGTACCAGGACAGCAAACACTGAAGCTTTCTTT. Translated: CASTRTANTEAFF. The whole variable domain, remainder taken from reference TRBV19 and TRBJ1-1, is DGGITQSPKYLFRKEGQNVTLSCEQNLNHDAMYWYRQDPGQGLRLIYYSQIVNDFQKGDIAEGYSVSREKKESFPLTVTSAQKNPTAFYLCASTRTANTEAFFGQGTRLTVV.

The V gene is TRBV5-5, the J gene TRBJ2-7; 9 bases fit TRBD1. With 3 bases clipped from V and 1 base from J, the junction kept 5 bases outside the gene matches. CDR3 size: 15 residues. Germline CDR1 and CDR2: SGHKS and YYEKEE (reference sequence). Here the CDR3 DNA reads TGTGCCAGCAGCTCGGGACAGGGTGATTCCTACGAGCAGTACTTC. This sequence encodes CASSSGQGDSYEQYF. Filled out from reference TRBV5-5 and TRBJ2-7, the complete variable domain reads DAGVTQSPTHLIKTRGQQVTLRCSPISGHKSVSWYQQVLGQGPQFIFQYYEKEERGRGNFPDRFSARQFPNYSSELNVNALLLGDSALYLCASSSGQGDSYEQYFGPGTRLTVT.

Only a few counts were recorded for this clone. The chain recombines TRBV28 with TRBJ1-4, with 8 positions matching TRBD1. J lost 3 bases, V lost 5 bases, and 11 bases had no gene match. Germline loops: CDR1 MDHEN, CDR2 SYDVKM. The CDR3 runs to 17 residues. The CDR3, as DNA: TGTGCCAGCAGTCCGCCCCCGACAGGGGTGGCTAATGAAAAACTGTTTTTT. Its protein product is CASSPPPTGVANEKLFF.

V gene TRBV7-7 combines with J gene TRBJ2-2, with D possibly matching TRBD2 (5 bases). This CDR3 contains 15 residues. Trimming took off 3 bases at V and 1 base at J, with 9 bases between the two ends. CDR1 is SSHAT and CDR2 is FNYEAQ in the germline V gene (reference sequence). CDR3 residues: CASSLNRGNTGELFF. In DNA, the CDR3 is TGTGCCAGCAGCTTGAATCGGGGGAACACCGGGGAGCTGTTTTTT. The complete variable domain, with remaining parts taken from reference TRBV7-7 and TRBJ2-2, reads GAGVSQSPRYKVTKRGQDVTLRCDPISSHATLYWYQQALGQGPEFLTYFNYEAQPDKSGLPSDRFSAERPEGSISTLTIQRTEQRDSAMYRCASSLNRGNTGELFFGEGSRLTVL.

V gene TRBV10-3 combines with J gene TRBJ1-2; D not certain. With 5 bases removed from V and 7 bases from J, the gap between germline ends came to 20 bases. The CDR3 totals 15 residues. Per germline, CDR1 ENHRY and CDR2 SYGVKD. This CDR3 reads CAISPPGPKMGGYTF. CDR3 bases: TGTGCCATCAGTCCCCCGGGTCCCAAAATGGGTGGCTACACCTTC.

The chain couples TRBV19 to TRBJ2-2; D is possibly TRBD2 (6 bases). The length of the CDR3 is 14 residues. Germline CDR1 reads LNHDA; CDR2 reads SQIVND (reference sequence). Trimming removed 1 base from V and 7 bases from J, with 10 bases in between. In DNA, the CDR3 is TGTGCCAGTAGTATAGTCGGAGGGATCGGGGAGCTGTTTTTT. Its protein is CASSIVGGIGELFF.

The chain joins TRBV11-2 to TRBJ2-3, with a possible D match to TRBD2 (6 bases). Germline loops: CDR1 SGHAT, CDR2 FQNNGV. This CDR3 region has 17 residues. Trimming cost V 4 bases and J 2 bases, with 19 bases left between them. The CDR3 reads CASSSFPGGPNTDTQYF. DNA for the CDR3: TGTGCCAGCAGCTCTTTCCCCGGAGGGCCAAACACAGATACGCAGTATTTT.

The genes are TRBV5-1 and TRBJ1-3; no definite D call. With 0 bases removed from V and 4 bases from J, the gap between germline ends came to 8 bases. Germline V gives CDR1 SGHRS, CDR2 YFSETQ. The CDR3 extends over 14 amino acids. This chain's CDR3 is CASSLGAQGNTIYF. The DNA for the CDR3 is TGCGCCAGCAGCTTGGGGGCGCAAGGAAACACCATATATTTT.

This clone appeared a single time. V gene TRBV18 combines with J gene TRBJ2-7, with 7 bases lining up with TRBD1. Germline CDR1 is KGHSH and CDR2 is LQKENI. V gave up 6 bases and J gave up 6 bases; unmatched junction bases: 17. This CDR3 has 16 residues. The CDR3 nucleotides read TGTGCCAGCTCCCTAACTAGACAGGGAACGTATGGCGAGCAGTACTTC. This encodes CASSLTRQGTYGEQYF.

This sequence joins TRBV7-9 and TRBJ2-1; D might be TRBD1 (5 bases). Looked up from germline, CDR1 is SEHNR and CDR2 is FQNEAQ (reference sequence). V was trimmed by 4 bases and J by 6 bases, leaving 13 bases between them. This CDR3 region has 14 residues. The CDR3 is CASSWGHSGNEQFF. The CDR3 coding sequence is TGTGCCAGCAGCTGGGGCCACTCTGGCAATGAGCAGTTCTTC.

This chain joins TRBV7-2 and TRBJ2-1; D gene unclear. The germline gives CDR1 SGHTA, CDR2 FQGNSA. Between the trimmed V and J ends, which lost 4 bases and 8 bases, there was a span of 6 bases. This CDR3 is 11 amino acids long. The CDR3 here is CASSSQYEQFF. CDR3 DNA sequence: TGTGCCAGCAGCTCCCAATATGAGCAGTTCTTC.